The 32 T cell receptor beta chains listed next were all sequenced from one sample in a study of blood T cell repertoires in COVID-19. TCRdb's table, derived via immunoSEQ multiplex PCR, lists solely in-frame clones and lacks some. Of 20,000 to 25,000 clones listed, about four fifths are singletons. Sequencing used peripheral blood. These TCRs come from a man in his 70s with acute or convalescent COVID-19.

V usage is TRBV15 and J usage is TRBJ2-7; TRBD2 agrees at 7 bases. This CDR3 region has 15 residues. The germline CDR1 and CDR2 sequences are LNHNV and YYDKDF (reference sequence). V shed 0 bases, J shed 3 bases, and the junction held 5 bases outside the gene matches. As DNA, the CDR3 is TGTGCCACCAGCAGAGAGCGGGGGAAGCACTACGAGCAGTACTTC. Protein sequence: CATSRERGKHYEQYF. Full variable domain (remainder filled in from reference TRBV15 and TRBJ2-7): DAMVIQNPRYQVTQFGKPVTLSCSQTLNHNVMYWYQQKSSQAPKLLFHYYDKDFNNEADTPDNFQSRRPNTSFCFLDIRSPGLGDTAMYLCATSRERGKHYEQYFGPGTRLTVT.

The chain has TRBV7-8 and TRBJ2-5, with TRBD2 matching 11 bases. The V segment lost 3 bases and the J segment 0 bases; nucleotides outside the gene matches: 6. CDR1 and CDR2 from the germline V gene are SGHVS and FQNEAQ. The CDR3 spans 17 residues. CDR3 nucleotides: TGTGCCAGCAGCTTTCCCGGGACTAGCGGTTACCAAGAGACCCAGTACTTC. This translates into CASSFPGTSGYQETQYF.

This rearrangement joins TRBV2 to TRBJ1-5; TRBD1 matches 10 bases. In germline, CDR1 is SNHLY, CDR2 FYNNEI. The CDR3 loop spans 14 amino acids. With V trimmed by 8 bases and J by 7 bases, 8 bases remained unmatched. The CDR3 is CASGSTGGRQPQHF. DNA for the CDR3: TGTGCCAGCGGATCGACAGGGGGCCGGCAGCCCCAGCATTTT.

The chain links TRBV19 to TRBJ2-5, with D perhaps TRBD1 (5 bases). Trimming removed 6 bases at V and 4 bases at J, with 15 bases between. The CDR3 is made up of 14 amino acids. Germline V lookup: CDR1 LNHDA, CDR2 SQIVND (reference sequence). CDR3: CASSRLSQGETQYF. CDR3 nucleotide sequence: TGTGCCAGTAGCCGATTGTCCCAGGGAGAGACCCAGTACTTC.

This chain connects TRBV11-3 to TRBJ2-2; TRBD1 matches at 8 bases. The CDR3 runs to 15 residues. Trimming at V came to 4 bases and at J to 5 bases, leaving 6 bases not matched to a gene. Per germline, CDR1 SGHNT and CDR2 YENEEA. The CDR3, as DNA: TGTGCCAGCAGCTCCGGGGACAGGCGTACCGGGGAGCTGTTTTTT. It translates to CASSSGDRRTGELFF.

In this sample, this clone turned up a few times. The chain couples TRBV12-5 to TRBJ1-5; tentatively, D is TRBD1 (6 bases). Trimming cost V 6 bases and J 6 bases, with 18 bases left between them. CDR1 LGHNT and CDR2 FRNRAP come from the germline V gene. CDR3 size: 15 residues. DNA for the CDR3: TGTGCTAGTGGCCCAAACAGGGCATGGGGTCAGCCCCAGCATTTT. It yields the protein CASGPNRAWGQPQHF.

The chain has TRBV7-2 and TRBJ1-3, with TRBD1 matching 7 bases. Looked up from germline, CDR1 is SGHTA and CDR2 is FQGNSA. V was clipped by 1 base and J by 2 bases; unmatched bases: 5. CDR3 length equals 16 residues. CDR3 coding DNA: TGTGCCAGCAGCTTAGTGGGTCAGGGGGCTGGAAACACCATATATTTT. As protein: CASSLVGQGAGNTIYF.

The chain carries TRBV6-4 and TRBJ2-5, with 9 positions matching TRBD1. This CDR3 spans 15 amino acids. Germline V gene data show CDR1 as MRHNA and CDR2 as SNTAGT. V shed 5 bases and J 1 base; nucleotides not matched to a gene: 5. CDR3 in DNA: TGTGCCAGCAGTAATGACAGGGGGGGCCAAGAGACCCAGTACTTC. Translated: CASSNDRGGQETQYF.

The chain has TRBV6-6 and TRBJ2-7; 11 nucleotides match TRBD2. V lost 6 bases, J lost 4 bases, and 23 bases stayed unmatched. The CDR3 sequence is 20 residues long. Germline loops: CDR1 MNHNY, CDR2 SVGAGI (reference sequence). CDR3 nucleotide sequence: TGTGCCAGCAGCGTTGGGACAGCATCAATAGCGGGAGGGCCGGGGTACGAGCAGTACTTC. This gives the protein CASSVGTASIAGGPGYEQYF.

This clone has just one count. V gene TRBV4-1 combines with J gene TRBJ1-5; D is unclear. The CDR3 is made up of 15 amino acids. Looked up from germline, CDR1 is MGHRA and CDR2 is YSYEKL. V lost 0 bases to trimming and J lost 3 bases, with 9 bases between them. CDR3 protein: CASSQDRGYNQPQHF. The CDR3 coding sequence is TGCGCCAGCAGCCAAGATCGAGGGTACAATCAGCCCCAGCATTTT.

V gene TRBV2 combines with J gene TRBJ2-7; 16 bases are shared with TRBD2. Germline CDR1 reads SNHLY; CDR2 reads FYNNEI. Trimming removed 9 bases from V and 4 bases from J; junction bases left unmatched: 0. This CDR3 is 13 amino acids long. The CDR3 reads CARGLAGGYEQYF. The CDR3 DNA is TGTGCCAGGGGACTAGCGGGGGGGTACGAGCAGTACTTC.

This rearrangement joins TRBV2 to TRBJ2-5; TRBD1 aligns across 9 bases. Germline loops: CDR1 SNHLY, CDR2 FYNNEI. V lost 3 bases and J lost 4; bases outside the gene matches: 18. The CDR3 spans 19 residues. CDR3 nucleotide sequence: TGTGCCAGCAGTGACCCCCGGACAGGGGACACTAGCGATGGAGAGACCCAGTACTTC. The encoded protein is CASSDPRTGDTSDGETQYF.

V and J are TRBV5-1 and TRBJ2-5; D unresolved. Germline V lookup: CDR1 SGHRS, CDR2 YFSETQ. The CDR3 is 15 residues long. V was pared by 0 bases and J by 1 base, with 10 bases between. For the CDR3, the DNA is TGCGCCAGCAGCTTGGTCGATGGCAGCCAAGAGACCCAGTACTTC. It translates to CASSLVDGSQETQYF.

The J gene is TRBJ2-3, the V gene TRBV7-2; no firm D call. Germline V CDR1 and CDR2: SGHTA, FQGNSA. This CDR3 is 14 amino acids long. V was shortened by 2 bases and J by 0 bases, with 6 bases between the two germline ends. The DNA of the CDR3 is TGTGCCAGCAGCTTAACCGGGAGCACAGATACGCAGTATTTT. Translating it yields CASSLTGSTDTQYF.

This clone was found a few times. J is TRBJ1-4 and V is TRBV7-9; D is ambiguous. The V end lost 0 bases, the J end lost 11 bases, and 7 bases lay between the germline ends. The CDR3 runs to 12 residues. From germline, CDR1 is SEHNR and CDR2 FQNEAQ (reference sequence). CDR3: CASSLAGSKLFF. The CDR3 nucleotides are TGTGCCAGCAGCTTAGCAGGGAGTAAACTGTTTTTT.

CDR3 coding DNA: TGTGCCAGCAGTGACAGGGGACGGCAGCCCCAGCATTTT. It yields the protein CASSDRGRQPQHF. The chain uses TRBV2 and TRBJ1-5; perhaps TRBD1 as D (6 bases). The CDR3 consists of 13 residues. Between the trimmed V and J ends, which lost 3 bases and 7 bases, there was a span of 10 bases. Germline V gives CDR1 SNHLY, CDR2 FYNNEI.

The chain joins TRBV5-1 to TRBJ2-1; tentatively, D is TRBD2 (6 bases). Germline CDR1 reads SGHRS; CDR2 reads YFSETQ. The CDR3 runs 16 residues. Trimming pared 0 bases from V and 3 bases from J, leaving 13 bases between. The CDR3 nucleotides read TGCGCCAGCAGCTTGGAGGCCACAGCGGGCTACAATGAGCAGTTCTTC. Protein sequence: CASSLEATAGYNEQFF.

CDR3 DNA: TGCGCCAGCAGCCAAGAGGGACTAGCGGTTGCCTACGAGCAGTACTTC. It encodes CASSQEGLAVAYEQYF. This sequence joins TRBV4-1 and TRBJ2-7; 11 positions agree with TRBD2. Trimming cost V 0 bases and J 2 bases; bases outside gene matches: 3. This CDR3 is 16 amino acids long. CDR1 and CDR2 (germline): MGHRA, YSYEKL.

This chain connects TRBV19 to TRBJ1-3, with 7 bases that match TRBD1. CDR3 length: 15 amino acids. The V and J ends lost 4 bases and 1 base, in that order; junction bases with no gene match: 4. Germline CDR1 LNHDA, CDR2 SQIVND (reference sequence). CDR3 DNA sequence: TGTGCCAGTAGTACCCAGGGGGTGTCTGGAAACACCATATATTTT. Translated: CASSTQGVSGNTIYF.

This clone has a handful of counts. The CDR3 protein is CAWKPNQGGQTQYF. CDR3 DNA sequence: TGTGCCTGGAAACCCAACCAGGGGGGCCAGACCCAGTACTTC. The chain links TRBV30 to TRBJ2-5; D might be TRBD1 (7 bases). The CDR3 is 14 amino acids. The germline gives CDR1 GTSNPN, CDR2 SVGIG (reference sequence). V was cut by 4 bases and J by 6 bases, with 18 bases left in between.

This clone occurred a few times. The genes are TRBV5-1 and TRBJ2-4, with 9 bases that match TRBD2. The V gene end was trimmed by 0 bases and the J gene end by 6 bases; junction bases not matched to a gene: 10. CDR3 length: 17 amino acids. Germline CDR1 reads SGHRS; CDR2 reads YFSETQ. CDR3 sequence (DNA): TGCGCCAGCAGCTTGGGCGGCCTAGCGGGGTTGGGAAACATTCAGTACTTC. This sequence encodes CASSLGGLAGLGNIQYF. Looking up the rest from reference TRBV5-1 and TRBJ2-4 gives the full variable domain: KAGVTQTPRYLIKTRGQQVTLSCSPISGHRSVSWYQQTPGQGLQFLFEYFSETQRNKGNFPGRFSGRQFSNSRSEMNVSTLELGDSALYLCASSLGGLAGLGNIQYFGAGTRLSVL.

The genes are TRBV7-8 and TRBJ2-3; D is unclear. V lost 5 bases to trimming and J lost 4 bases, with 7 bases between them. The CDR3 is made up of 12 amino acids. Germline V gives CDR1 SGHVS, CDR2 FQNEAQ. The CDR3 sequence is CASSPVPDTQYF. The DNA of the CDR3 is TGTGCCAGCAGCCCGGTCCCAGATACGCAGTATTTT.

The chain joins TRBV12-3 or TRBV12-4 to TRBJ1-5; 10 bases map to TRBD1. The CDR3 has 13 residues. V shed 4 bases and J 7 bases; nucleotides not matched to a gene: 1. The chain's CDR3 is CASSSTGGQPQHF. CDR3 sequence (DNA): TGTGCCAGCAGTTCGACAGGGGGCCAGCCCCAGCATTTT.

CDR3 region: CASNEGGARSNQPQHF. The CDR3 DNA is TGTGCCAGTAATGAAGGGGGAGCAAGGAGCAATCAGCCCCAGCATTTT. This rearrangement joins TRBV19 to TRBJ1-5; possible D gene TRBD1, 6 bases. Trimming cost V 7 bases and J 1 base, with 17 bases left between them. This CDR3 contains 16 residues. Germline-derived CDR1 and CDR2 are LNHDA and SQIVND (reference sequence).

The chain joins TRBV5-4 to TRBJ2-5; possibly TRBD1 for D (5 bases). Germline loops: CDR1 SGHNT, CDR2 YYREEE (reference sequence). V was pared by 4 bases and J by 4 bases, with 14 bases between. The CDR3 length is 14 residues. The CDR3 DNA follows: TGTGCCAGCAGCACCCAGACAGAAGGAGAGACCCAGTACTTC. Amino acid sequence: CASSTQTEGETQYF.

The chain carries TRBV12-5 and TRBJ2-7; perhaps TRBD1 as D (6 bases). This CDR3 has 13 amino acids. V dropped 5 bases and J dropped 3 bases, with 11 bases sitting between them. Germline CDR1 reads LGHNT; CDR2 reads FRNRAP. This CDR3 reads CASGPSDSYEQYF. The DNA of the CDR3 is TGTGCTAGTGGTCCTTCGGACAGCTACGAGCAGTACTTC.

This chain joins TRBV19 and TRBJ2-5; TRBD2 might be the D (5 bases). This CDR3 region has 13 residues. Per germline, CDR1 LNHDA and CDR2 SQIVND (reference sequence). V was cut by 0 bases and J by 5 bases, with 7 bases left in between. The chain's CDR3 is CASSIERGETQYF. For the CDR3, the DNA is TGTGCCAGTAGTATAGAGAGAGGGGAGACCCAGTACTTC.

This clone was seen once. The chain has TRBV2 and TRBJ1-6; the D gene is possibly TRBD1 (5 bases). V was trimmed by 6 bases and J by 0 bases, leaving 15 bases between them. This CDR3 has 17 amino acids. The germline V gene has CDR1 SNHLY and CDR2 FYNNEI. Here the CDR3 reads CASRVQGPGSYNSPLHF. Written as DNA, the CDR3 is TGTGCCAGCAGAGTGCAGGGTCCGGGCTCCTATAATTCACCCCTCCACTTT.

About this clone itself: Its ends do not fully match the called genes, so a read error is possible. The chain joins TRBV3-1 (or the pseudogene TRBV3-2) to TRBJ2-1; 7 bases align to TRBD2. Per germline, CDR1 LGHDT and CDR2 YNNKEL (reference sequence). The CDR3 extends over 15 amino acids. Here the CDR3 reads CASSPAGARYNGQFF. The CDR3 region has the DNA TGTGCCAGCAGCCCTGCGGGAGCACGCTACAATGGGCAGTTCTTC.

CDR3 sequence reads: CASSEGWLAGPHEQFF. CDR3 nucleotides: TGCGCCAGCAGTGAAGGGTGGCTAGCGGGGCCCCATGAGCAGTTCTTC. The chain is built from TRBV10-1 and TRBJ2-1, with 9 positions matching TRBD2. V shed 3 bases, J shed 8 bases, and the junction held 11 bases outside the gene matches. The CDR3 is 16 residues long. Germline CDR1 is WNHNN and CDR2 is SYGVQD (reference sequence).

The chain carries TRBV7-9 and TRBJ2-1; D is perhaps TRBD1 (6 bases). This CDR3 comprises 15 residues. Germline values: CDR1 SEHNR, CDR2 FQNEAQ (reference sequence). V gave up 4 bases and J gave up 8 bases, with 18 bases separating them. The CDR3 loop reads CASSSGQYLGYEQFF. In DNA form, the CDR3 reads TGTGCCAGCAGCTCCGGACAGTACCTGGGCTATGAGCAGTTCTTC.

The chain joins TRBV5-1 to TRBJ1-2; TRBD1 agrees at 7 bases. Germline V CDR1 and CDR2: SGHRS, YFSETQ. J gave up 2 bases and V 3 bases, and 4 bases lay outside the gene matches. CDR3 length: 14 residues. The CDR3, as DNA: TGCGCCAGCAGCTCGGGACAGCCAAACTATGGCTACACCTTC. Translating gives CASSSGQPNYGYTF.